The clone carrying this T cell receptor (beta chain) was seen only a few times. Its specificity is not known. The V end was cut by 5 bases, the J end by 11 bases, with 13 bases between. CDR1 is MNHEY, CDR2 SVGEGT, per germline. This CDR3 has 13 amino acids. TCRdb recomputed calls from the PCR reads with MiXCR, one row per CDR3 protein. This repertoire shows under 650,000 distinct CDR3 sequences, just under 20% found once; its top ten account for around 0.9%. This record belongs to a study of molecular identifiers for immune sequencing clone quantification. Whole-study findings and limits: Clonotypes topping 20 RNA copies carried over 98% of effector molecules but under 1% of naive ones.

The chain joins TRBV6-2 or TRBV6-3 to TRBJ1-6; possible D gene TRBD1, 6 bases. The source material was naive CD8+ T cells from blood, with Jurkat cell RNA spiked in. Regarding subset: FACS-sorted CD8+CD4-CCR7+CD45RA+ naive T cells. The TCR was taken from a human donor in good health. Some libraries in this study had Jurkat cell RNA spiked in. The CDR3 loop reads CASSPGHHTPLHF. Here the CDR3 DNA reads TGTGCCAGCAGTCCGGGACACCATACACCCCTCCACTTT.